The present entry profiles one T cell receptor (beta chain) with its context. There are a few counts of this clonotype. Its cognate antigen has yet to be identified. Base qualities are not recorded, but no much larger clone differs from it by a single base. V and J are trimmed by 5 bases and 4 bases, and the gene matches miss 10 bases of the junction. Looking up the germline V gene (reference sequence) yields CDR1 LNHDA and CDR2 SQIVND. The CDR3, from cysteine to phenylalanine, totals 15 residues. Only CDR3 DNA remains: 45 bases, in frame from the first base. The sample's treatment or condition label, decoded: in vitro stimulation with specific CMV peptide epitopes to enrich CMV-specific T cells. This sample was taken from a study of T cell repertoires in cytomegalovirus infection (dated by TCRdb to about 2019). About the investigation overall: Peptide stimulations targeted recently identified HLA-C-restricted CMV epitopes, whose presentation resists viral immunomodulation, together with well-studied HLA-B-restricted epitopes. Because public TCR beta signatures pointed to carriage of CMV infection together with the matching HLA type, the HLA type of each donor mattered for the analysis. On the study overall, not on this receptor specifically: In both this cohort and an independent roughly 330-donor cohort, the cumulative frequency of public TCR beta family members distinguished carriers of CMV infection plus the relevant HLA type. The ex vivo response was dominated by HLA-C-restricted CMV-specific TCR beta clonotypes, which also provided the single most frequent clonotype in two of eight donors.

TCRdb shows the sequencer as Illumina HiSeq 1500. TCRdb's own reprocessing of the public reads used fastp at Q25 and MiXCR and kept productive beta chains. Identical CDR3 proteins give one entry, which carries the most common genes and DNA. The sample yields some 940,000 distinct CDR3 sequences; 30% to 40% were counted once. Around an eighth of the sample belongs to the ten largest clones. The sequences come from cultured CD8+ T cells from PBMCs, collected from culture after CMV antigen stimulation. This receptor chain uses TRBV19 and TRBJ2-5; TRBD1 agrees with 7 junctional bases. The sequence derives from a human donor in good health (CMV status not recorded). Some clones in this sample may be carry-over from other donors' samples. This receptor has the CDR3 CASSQTGRQGETQYF. The nucleotide sequence reads as follows: TGTGCCAGTAGTCAGACAGGGCGGCAAGGAGAGACCCAGTACTTC.